The clone carrying this TCR beta chain was seen more than once but under ten times. The data derive from a study of T cells after yellow fever vaccination. The germline V gene has CDR1 DFQATT and CDR2 SNEGSKA (reference sequence). The V end was cut by 3 bases, the J end by 1 base, with 12 bases between. The CDR3 spans 14 residues. From the 5' RACE reads, TCRdb called clonotypes with MiXCR, one entry per CDR3 protein. Altogether about 210,000 distinct CDR3 sequences are present, under 3.5% being singletons, with the ten largest covering roughly 3.2%. This sequence joins TRBV20-1 and TRBJ1-1, with D possibly TRBD1 on 5 matching bases. The source of this sequence is a man younger than 35 who received the YFV17D yellow fever vaccine. Sequencing was performed on CD4+ T cells sorted from PBMCs, taken 10 days after the yellow fever booster vaccination. The CDR3 nucleotides are TGCAGTGCTAGGCGGGGGGGAGCGAACACTGAAGCTTTCTTT. The encoded protein is CSARRGGANTEAFF.